This TCR beta chain was identified in a study of blood T cells in healthy people across ages. A J-beta primer mix and a sample-barcoded 5' primer were used in a second PCR of roughly 6 to 12 cycles. Each cDNA molecule carried a tag from a template-switch adaptor that contained 12 random nucleotides. A single record per CDR3 protein comes from TCRdb applying MiXCR to the 5' RACE reads. The sample contains about 1.6 million distinct CDR3 sequences, roughly 32% of which appear only once. This clonotype was detected a few times. The extraction recovered at least 5.5 micrograms of total RNA per sample. This CDR3 has 12 residues. Germline loops: CDR1 SNHLY, CDR2 FYNNEI. Deletions cut 5 bases from V and 5 bases from J, with 10 bases between.

The chain is built from TRBV2 and TRBJ2-7, with D unresolved. The clonotype comes from a woman aged 25 to 39 in good health. The material sequenced was blood. CDR3 coding DNA: TGTGCCAGCAGTATCTTCAGCAACGAGCAGTACTTC. Protein: CASSIFSNEQYF.